These T cell receptor beta chains were read from a single sample in a study of molecular identifiers for immune sequencing clone quantification. One entry per CDR3 protein, called by TCRdb with MiXCR from the PCR reads. The sample carries about 640,000 distinct CDR3 sequences, roughly 21% recorded once. The specimen was naive CD8+ T cells from blood, with Jurkat cell RNA spiked in. The origin of the receptors is a human donor in good health. Some libraries in this study had Jurkat cell RNA spiked in. Both conserved end residues are trimmed from each CDR3. Clone sizes are given selectively: once, few, many, or a class where the clone is expanded.

j_call | v_call | clone_size | cdr3_aa
TRBJ2-7 | TRBV5-3 | many | ARSLYRICGGTISYEQY
TRBJ1-1 | TRBV9 | many | ASSDGSNTEAF
TRBJ2-2 | TRBV6-5 | many | ASSYDGGELF
TRBJ2-1 | TRBV6-6 | once | ASSYYTSGGLKNEQF
TRBJ2-7 | TRBV6-5 | many | ASSTARSGSRY
TRBJ2-2 | TRBV2 | many | ASSDPLVPGELF
TRBJ2-7 | TRBV4-3 | many | ASSQDSSGRARWYEQY
TRBJ2-2 | TRBV7-3 | many | ASRLADTGELF
TRBJ2-5 | TRBV10-2 | . | ASNATLQETQY
TRBJ2-7 | TRBV28 | many | ASSTHSSPEQY
TRBJ1-6 | TRBV9 | few | ASSTKGNSPLH
TRBJ2-7 | TRBV12-5 | many | ASGTGSAYEQY
TRBJ2-3 | TRBV7-8 | many | ASSSGQGIYSTDTQY
TRBJ2-2 | TRBV29-1 | many | SAHWDTGELF
TRBJ2-3 | TRBV6-5 | many | ASTPGASTDTQY
TRBJ2-1 | TRBV9 | many | ASSVWLSSGKEQF
TRBJ1-1 | TRBV5-1 | many | ASSLPGGGREAF
TRBJ2-3 | TRBV13 | few | ASSFTRDSGSTDTQY
TRBJ2-7 | TRBV6-5 | . | ASSYMGAGLGGERY
TRBJ2-1 | TRBV14 | many | ASSQGAGRGEQF
TRBJ2-1 | TRBV7-9 | . | ASSLATDNEQF
TRBJ1-5 | TRBV28 | few | ATGEMNGNQPQH
TRBJ2-4 | TRBV5-5 | few | ASSLSSGFAKNIQY
TRBJ2-5 | TRBV10-3 | many | AISDGLQETQY
TRBJ1-5 | TRBV6-2/TRBV6-3 | many | ASSYSLGNQPQH
TRBJ2-4 | TRBV4-1 | few | ASSQSQVAKNIRY
TRBJ2-5 | TRBV29-1 | many | SAYSGNQETQY
TRBJ2-2 | TRBV9 | many | ASSLWGGGITGELF
TRBJ2-1 | TRBV7-9 | few | ASSRGRSYNEQF
TRBJ2-3 | TRBV19 | few | ASSIVDADTQY
TRBJ1-5 | TRBV4-3 | many | ASSQEGTANQPQH
TRBJ2-5 | TRBV4-3 | few | ASSQAPRGEVLAGVQETQY
TRBJ1-3 | TRBV19 | . | ASSVNFSGNTIY
TRBJ2-2 | TRBV7-6 | few | ASSLGTGDTGELF
TRBJ2-7 | TRBV4-1 | . | ASSLGTDSSYEQY
TRBJ2-3 | TRBV7-9 | few | ASSLAQEGGTDTQY
TRBJ2-3 | TRBV9 | many | ASSVVSADTQY
. | TRBV9 | . | ASSSDGGDTQH
TRBJ2-7 | TRBV6-2/TRBV6-3 | . | AIQGLGLYEQY
TRBJ2-1 | TRBV20-1 | . | SASGLADSYNEQF
TRBJ1-3 | TRBV5-1 | . | AGSLDRGSGNTIY
TRBJ2-1 | TRBV20-1 | many | SAREINEQF